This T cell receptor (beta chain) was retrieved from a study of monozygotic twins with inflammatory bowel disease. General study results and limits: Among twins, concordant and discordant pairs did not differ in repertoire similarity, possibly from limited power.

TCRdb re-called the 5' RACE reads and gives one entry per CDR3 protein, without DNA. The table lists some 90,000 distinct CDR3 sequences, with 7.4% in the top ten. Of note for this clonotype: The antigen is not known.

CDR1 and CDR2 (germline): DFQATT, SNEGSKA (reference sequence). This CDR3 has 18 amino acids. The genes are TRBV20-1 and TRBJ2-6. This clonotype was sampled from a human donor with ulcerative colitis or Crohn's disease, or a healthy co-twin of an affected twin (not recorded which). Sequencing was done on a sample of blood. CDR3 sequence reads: CSASPQSRTISGANVLTF.